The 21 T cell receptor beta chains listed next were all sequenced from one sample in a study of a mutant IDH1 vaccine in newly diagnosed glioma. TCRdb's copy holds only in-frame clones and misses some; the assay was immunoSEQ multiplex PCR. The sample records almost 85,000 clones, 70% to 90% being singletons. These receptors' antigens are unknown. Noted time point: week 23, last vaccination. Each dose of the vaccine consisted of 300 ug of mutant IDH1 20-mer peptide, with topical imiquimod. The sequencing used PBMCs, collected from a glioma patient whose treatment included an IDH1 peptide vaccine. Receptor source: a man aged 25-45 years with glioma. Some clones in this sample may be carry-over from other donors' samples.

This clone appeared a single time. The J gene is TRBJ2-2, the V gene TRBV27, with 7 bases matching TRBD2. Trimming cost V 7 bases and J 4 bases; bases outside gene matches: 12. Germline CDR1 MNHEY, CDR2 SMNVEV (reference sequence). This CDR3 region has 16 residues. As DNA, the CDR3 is TGTGCCAGCACCTCCTGGGGGGGAAGGGGCACCGGGGAGCTGTTTTTT. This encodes CASTSWGGRGTGELFF.

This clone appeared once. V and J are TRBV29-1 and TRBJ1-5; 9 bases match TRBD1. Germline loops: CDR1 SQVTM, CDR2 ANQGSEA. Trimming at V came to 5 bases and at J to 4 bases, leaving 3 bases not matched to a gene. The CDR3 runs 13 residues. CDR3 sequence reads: CSVTTGGNQPQHF. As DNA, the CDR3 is TGCAGCGTTACGACAGGGGGTAATCAGCCCCAGCATTTT.

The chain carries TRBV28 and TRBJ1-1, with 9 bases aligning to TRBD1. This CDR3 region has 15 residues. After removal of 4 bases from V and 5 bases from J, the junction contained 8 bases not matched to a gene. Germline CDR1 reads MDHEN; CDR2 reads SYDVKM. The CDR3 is CASSSQTGGGTEAFF. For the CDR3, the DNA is TGTGCCAGCAGTTCACAGACAGGGGGGGGGACTGAAGCTTTCTTT.

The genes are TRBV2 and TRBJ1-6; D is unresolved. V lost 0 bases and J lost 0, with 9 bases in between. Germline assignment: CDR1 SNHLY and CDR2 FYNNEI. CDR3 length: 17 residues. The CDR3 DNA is TGTGCCAGCAGTGAAGCGCTTAGGTACTCCTATAATTCACCCCTCCACTTT. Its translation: CASSEALRYSYNSPLHF. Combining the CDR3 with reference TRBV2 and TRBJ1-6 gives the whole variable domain EPEVTQTPSHQVTQMGQEVILRCVPISNHLYFYWYRQILGQKVEFLVSFYNNEISEKSEIFDDQFSVERPDGSNFTLKIRSTKLEDSAMYFCASSEALRYSYNSPLHFGNGTRLTVT.

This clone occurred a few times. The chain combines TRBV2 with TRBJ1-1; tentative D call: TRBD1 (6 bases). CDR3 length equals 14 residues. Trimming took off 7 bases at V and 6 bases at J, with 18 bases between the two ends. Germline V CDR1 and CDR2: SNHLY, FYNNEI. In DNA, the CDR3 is TGTGCCAGCATTTTACAGGGAAGGTTCGCTGAAGCTTTCTTT. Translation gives CASILQGRFAEAFF.

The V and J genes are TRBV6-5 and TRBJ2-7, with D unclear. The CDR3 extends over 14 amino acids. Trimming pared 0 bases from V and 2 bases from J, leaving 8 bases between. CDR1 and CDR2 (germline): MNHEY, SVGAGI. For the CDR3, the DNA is TGTGCCAGCAGTTACTCAATAATAGCCTACGAGCAGTACTTC. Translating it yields CASSYSIIAYEQYF.

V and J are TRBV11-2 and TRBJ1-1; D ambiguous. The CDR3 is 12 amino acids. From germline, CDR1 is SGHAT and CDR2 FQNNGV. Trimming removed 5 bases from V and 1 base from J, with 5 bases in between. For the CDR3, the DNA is TGTGCCAGCAGCGAGGGGAACACTGAAGCTTTCTTT. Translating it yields CASSEGNTEAFF.

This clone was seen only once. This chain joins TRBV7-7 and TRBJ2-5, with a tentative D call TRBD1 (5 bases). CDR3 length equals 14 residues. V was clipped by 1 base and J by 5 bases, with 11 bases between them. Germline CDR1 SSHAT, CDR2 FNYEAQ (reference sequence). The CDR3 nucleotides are TGTGCCAGCAGCTTAGGTGCGGCAGGGGAGACCCAGTACTTC. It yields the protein CASSLGAAGETQYF.

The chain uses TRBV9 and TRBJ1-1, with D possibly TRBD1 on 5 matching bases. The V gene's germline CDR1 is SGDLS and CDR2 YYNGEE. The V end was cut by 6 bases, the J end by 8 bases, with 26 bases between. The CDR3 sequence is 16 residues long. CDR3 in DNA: TGTGCCAGCAACACTGAGGGTCGAGGCGAGGGACTGGAAGCTTTCTTT. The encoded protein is CASNTEGRGEGLEAFF.

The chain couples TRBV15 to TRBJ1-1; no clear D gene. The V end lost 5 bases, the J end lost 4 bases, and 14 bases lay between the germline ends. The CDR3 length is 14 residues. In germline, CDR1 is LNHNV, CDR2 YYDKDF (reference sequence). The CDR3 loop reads CATSWQRFGTEAFF. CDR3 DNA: TGTGCCACCAGCTGGCAGAGGTTCGGCACTGAAGCTTTCTTT.

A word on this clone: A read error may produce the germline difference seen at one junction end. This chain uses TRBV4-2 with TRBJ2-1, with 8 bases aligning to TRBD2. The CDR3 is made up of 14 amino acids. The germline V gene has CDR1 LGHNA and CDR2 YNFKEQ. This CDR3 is CASSQDRVAGGGLF. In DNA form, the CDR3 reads TGTGCCAGCAGCCAAGATCGGGTTGCGGGGGGCGGGCTCTTC.

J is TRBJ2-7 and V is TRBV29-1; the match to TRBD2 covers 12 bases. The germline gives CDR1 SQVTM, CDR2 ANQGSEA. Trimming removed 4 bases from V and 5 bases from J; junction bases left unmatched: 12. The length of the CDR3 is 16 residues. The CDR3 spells CSVAGLAGLLGDEQYF. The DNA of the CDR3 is TGCAGCGTTGCGGGACTAGCGGGTCTCTTGGGCGACGAGCAGTACTTC.

The DNA for the CDR3 is TGTGCCAGCAGTGAGCAGGGAGTGGAAACTGAAGCTTTCTTT. Translated, it gives CASSEQGVETEAFF. The chain is built from TRBV6-5 and TRBJ1-1; D may be TRBD1 (5 bases). Germline V gene data show CDR1 as MNHEY and CDR2 as SVGAGI. The CDR3 is made up of 14 amino acids. Deletions cut 5 bases from V and 5 bases from J, with 15 bases between.

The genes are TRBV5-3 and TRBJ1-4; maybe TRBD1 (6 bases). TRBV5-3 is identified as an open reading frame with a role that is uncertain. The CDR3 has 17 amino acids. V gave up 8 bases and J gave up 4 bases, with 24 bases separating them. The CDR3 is CASAPDRTLRDNEKLFF. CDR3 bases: TGTGCCAGCGCTCCCGACAGGACCCTCAGGGATAATGAAAAACTGTTTTTT.

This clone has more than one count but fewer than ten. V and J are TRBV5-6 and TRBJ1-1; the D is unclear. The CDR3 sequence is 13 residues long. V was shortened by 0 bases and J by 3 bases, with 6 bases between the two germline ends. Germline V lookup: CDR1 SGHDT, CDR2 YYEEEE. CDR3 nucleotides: TGTGCCAGCAGCTTGGATGTGTACACTGAAGCTTTCTTT. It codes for CASSLDVYTEAFF.

CDR3 amino acids: CSAQDSTRGVEGYTF. The CDR3 nucleotides are TGCAGCGCTCAGGACAGCACCCGAGGGGTTGAGGGCTACACCTTC. This rearrangement joins TRBV29-1 to TRBJ1-2; possibly TRBD1 for D (6 bases). CDR1 and CDR2 (germline): SQVTM, ANQGSEA. This CDR3 comprises 15 residues. V shed 7 bases and J shed 8 bases, with 26 bases lying between them. The whole variable domain, filled in from reference TRBV29-1 and TRBJ1-2, reads SAVISQKPSRDICQRGTSLTIQCQVDSQVTMMFWYRQQPGQSLTLIATANQGSEATYESGFVIDKFPISRPNLTFSTLTVSNMSPEDSSIYLCSAQDSTRGVEGYTFGSGTRLTVV.

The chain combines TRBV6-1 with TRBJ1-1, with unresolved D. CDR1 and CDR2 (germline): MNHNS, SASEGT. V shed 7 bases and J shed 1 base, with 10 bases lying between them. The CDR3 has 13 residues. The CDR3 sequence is CASTRGTNTEAFF. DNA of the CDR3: TGTGCCAGCACTCGGGGTACGAACACTGAAGCTTTCTTT.

Written as DNA, the CDR3 is TGCGCCAGCAGTGTTTCGGGGACCGGGGAGCTGTTTTTT. It is translated as CASSVSGTGELFF. The chain combines TRBV10-1 with TRBJ2-2; D may be TRBD2 (5 bases). This CDR3 is 13 amino acids long. Germline CDR1 and CDR2: WNHNN and SYGVQD (reference sequence). Between the trimmed V and J ends, which lost 4 bases and 5 bases, there was a span of 8 bases.

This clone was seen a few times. In DNA, the CDR3 is TGTGCCAGCAGCTCCCCTAAAGCGGGAGGGAGTGGCTACACCTTC. Translation: CASSSPKAGGSGYTF. This chain links TRBV5-4 with TRBJ1-2; D ambiguous. Trimming left V 3 bases short and J 7 bases short, with 19 bases between. The germline V gene encodes CDR1 SGHNT and CDR2 YYREEE (reference sequence). The CDR3 consists of 15 residues.

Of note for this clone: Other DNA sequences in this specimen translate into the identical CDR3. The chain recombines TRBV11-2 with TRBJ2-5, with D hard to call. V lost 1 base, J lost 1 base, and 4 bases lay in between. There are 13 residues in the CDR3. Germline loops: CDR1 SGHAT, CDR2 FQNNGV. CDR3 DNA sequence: TGTGCCAGCAGCTTAGGCAGCCAAGAGACCCAGTACTTC. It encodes CASSLGSQETQYF.

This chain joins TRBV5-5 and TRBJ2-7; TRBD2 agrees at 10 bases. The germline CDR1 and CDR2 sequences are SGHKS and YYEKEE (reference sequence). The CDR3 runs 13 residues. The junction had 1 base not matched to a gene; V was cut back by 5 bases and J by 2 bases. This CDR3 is CASRLAGTYEQYF. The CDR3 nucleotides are TGTGCCAGCAGACTAGCGGGAACCTACGAGCAGTACTTC.